A selection of T cell receptor beta chains follows, all from one sample in a study of T cells in Graves' hyperthyroidism and ophthalmopathy. TCRdb recomputed calls from the multiplex PCR reads with MiXCR, one row per CDR3 protein. This table has around 600,000 distinct CDR3 sequences, 14% appearing once. Sequencing was carried out using blood. The receptors derive from a woman between 18 and 30 years old with Graves' ophthalmopathy. The CDR3 runs from the conserved cysteine through the conserved F or W. The order of the fields is J gene, V gene, CDR3 protein.

J gene: TRBJ2-3
V gene: TRBV9
CDR3 protein: CASSVGEASTDTQYF

J gene: TRBJ2-7
V gene: TRBV7-3
CDR3 protein: CASSLNPGGRGNEQYF

J gene: TRBJ2-7
V gene: TRBV5-1
CDR3 protein: CASSLGQVYEQYF

J gene: TRBJ2-1
V gene: TRBV2
CDR3 protein: CASSPASGTTDNEQFF

J gene: TRBJ1-1
V gene: TRBV2
CDR3 protein: CASGVLQGGPSSNTEAFF

J gene: TRBJ2-7
V gene: TRBV4-1
CDR3 protein: CASSQVLAYEQYF

J gene: TRBJ2-7
V gene: TRBV6-1
CDR3 protein: CATNNRRTSGSDEQYF

J gene: TRBJ2-3
V gene: TRBV5-1
CDR3 protein: CASSSPRGARDGPDTQYF

J gene: TRBJ1-2
V gene: TRBV18
CDR3 protein: CASSPRGNHGYTF

J gene: TRBJ1-1
V gene: TRBV6-1
CDR3 protein: CASSPDIWNTEAFF